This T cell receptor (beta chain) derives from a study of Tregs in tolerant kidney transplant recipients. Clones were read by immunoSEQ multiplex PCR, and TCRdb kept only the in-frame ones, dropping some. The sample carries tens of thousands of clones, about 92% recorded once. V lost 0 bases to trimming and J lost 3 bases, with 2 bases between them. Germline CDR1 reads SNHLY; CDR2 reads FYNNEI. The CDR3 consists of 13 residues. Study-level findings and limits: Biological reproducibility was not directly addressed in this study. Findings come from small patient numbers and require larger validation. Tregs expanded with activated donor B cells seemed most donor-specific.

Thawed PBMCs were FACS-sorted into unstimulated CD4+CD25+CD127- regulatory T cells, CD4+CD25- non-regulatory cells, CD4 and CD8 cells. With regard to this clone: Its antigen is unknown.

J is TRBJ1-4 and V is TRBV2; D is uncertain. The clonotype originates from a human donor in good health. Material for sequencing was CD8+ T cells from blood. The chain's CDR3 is CASSEAPNEKLFF. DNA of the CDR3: TGTGCCAGCAGTGAAGCGCCTAATGAAAAACTGTTTTTT.